This is a list of T cell receptor beta chains from one sample in a study of T-cell memory formation after mild COVID-19. Via MiXCR, TCRdb re-called the 5' RACE reads, giving one row per CDR3 protein. The table lists around 510,000 distinct CDR3 sequences, less than 25% of them singletons. Input material: PBMCs or a T cell subset sorted from them (not recorded which). Every receptor here comes from an adult woman who had mild COVID-19 (a few samples of this study predate the infection). Cell type and time point are not known. CDR3s include the opening cysteine and the closing phenylalanine or tryptophan. D genes are given only for firm matches.

>TRBV6-1|TRBD1
CASSEGTGWETQYF
>TRBV4-1|.
CASSQVGGWGNQPQHF
>TRBV30|TRBD1
CAWRRMGQGYEQYF
>TRBV7-9|.
CASSLVGAVQETQYF
>TRBV6-5|.
CASSYYGGRASYEQYF
>TRBV9|TRBD1
CASSFNRGLSTGELFF
>TRBV7-6|.
CASGSRGAPTDTQYF
>TRBV24-1|TRBD1
CATSDPGTDNEQFF
>TRBV20-1|TRBD2
CSASLPAGGPEQFF
>TRBV7-6|.
CASSPAAYRSYEQYF
>TRBV27|.
CASSWYGDNEQFF
>TRBV19|TRBD1
CASSPLDRDNQPQHF
>TRBV29-1|.
CSSDGRGETQYF
>TRBV12-3/TRBV12-4|TRBD1
CASSRDRVGDTQYF
>TRBV29-1|TRBD1
CSVATGQAAGELFF
>TRBV7-9|.
CASSLGGLYPHNTQYF
>TRBV3-1|TRBD2
CASSPQAGGHLEQFF
>TRBV7-2|TRBD1
CASSSGTGASYEQYF
>TRBV7-9|.
CASSPLGLSSYNEQFF
>TRBV5-1|.
CASSLEGRGYTDTQYF
>TRBV4-3|.
CASSQTSGTAYEQYF
>TRBV5-1|TRBD1
CASRRDRVSDEQFF
>TRBV7-9|TRBD1
CASSLTGGGRIYGYTF
>TRBV20-1|.
CSASPAGLLYNEQFF
>TRBV6-6|.
CASIKGGVAEAFF
>TRBV6-5|.
CASSYPRGTQHF
>TRBV11-2|.
CASSFISEQYF
>TRBV7-8|TRBD2
CASSLKTAGANEQFF
>TRBV24-1|TRBD1
CATSSDRAWETQYF
>TRBV5-1|.
CASNAGGDTQYF
>TRBV18|.
CASTLGTDAIVEQFF
>TRBV7-9|TRBD1
CASSTTGTANSPLHF
>TRBV13|TRBD1
CASSLGGQLDGYTF